This T cell receptor (beta chain) was obtained from a study of blood T cell repertoires in COVID-19. Study details: PBMCs, B-cell-depleted T cells, or T cells provided the cDNA or gDNA that made up the material.

The authors' processing: Amplified reference gene primers provided the basis for estimating nucleated cell counts. Method: immunoSEQ multiplex PCR; TCRdb's copy keeps in-frame clones and lacks some. V, J and clone size reflect that table, while D and trimming were determined from the DNA. The data contain about 260,000 clones, 87% of them singletons. The sample taken for sequencing was peripheral blood. The sequence came from a middle-aged woman who had recovered from COVID-19.

CDR3 region: CASSLINGQGAEQYF. CDR3 in DNA: TGCGCCAGCAGCTTGATAAACGGACAGGGGGCCGAGCAGTACTTC. V is TRBV5-1 and J is TRBJ2-7, with 11 bases lining up with TRBD1. This CDR3 comprises 15 residues. CDR1 SGHRS and CDR2 YFSETQ come from the germline V gene. With V trimmed by 1 base and J by 6 bases, 6 bases remained unmatched.